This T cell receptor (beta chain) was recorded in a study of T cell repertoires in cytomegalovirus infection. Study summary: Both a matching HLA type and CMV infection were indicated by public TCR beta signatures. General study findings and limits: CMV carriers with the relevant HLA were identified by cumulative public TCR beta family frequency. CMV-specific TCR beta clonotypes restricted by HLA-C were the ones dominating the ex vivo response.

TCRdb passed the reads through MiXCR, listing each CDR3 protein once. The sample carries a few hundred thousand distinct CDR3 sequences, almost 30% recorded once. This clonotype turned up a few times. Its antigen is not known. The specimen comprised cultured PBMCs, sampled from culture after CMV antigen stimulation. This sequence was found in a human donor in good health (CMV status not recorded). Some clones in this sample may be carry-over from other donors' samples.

CDR3 in amino acids: CASSYNPGLAGDRTDTQYF. In nucleotides, the CDR3 is TGTGCCAGCAGCTATAACCCGGGACTAGCGGGAGATCGGACAGATACGCAGTATTTT. The V and J genes are TRBV11-3 and TRBJ2-3, with TRBD2 identical over 14 bases. V shed 4 bases, J shed 3 bases, and the junction held 12 bases outside the gene matches. CDR1 SGHNT and CDR2 YENEEA come from the germline V gene. The CDR3 has 19 amino acids.